The T cell receptor (beta chain) under discussion was sequenced for a study of shared clonotypes between healthy human individuals. Naive CD8 cells comprised CD45RO-negative, CCR7-positively selected cells, excluding terminally differentiated effector memory CD45RA+ cells. The CDR3 runs 16 residues. Trimming cost V 3 bases and J 5 bases; bases outside gene matches: 11. Germline V gene sequence: CDR1 SGDLS, CDR2 YYNGEE. The assay was run at deep level. Produced via immunoSEQ multiplex PCR; TCRdb's table is partial and in-frame only. The sample records some 2.1 million clones, about 95% being singletons.

This sequence originates from a man in his late teens or twenties in good health. The chain is built from TRBV9 and TRBJ1-1; 9 positions agree with TRBD1. The sequenced material came from naive CD8+ T cells sorted from blood. DNA of the CDR3: TGTGCCAGCAGCGCCCATTTACAGGGGGCTGGAACTGAAGCTTTCTTT. Translated, it gives CASSAHLQGAGTEAFF.